This entry is about one T cell receptor beta chain. The data were taken from a study of shared clonotypes between healthy human individuals. The data were produced by immunoSEQ multiplex PCR, yet TCRdb's version contains in-frame clones alone and is incomplete. The table has millions of clones, about 92% seen once. Germline CDR1 LNHNV, CDR2 YYDKDF (reference sequence). This CDR3 contains 15 residues. With 2 bases removed from V and 2 bases from J, the gap between germline ends came to 7 bases. This TCR was sampled from a man younger than 35 in good health. The gene calls are TRBV15 and TRBJ2-6; D not certain. The sample was naive CD4+ T cells sorted from blood. Subset denoted: CD45RA+ positively selected. CDR3 DNA sequence: TGTGCCACCAGCAGACAGGATCCTGGGGCCAACGTCCTGACTTTC. As protein: CATSRQDPGANVLTF.